A single sample gave rise to the 15 T cell receptor beta chains below, sequenced in a study of T cell repertoires in cytomegalovirus infection. MiXCR, applied by TCRdb to the reads, yields one record per CDR3 protein. Altogether about 490,000 distinct CDR3 sequences are present, more than 15% being singletons, with the ten largest covering more than 20%. The sample comprised CD8+ T cells from PBMCs. The receptor source for this set is a human donor in good health (CMV status not recorded). Some clones in this sample may be carry-over from other donors' samples.

The rearrangement uses TRBV15 and TRBJ2-5; 14 positions match TRBD2. CDR3 size: 16 residues. Germline V gene sequence: CDR1 LNHNV, CDR2 YYDKDF (reference sequence). Trimming at V came to 4 bases and at J to 0 bases, leaving 1 base not matched to a gene. The CDR3 DNA reads as TGTGCCACCAGCAAGACTAGCGGGGGGGACCAAGAGACCCAGTACTTC. It yields the protein CATSKTSGGDQETQYF.

J is TRBJ2-1 and V is TRBV4-1, with 7 bases fitting TRBD1. CDR3 length: 16 residues. V shed 2 bases and J 7 bases; nucleotides not matched to a gene: 11. CDR1 MGHRA and CDR2 YSYEKL come from the germline V gene. This CDR3 reads CASSQSHRGSTNEQFF. In nucleotides, the CDR3 is TGCGCCAGCAGCCAATCCCACAGGGGATCTACTAATGAGCAGTTCTTC.

Regarding this clonotype: This may be a read error, as it is one base from a much larger clone. A read error is likely, as this CDR3 ends without the conserved phenylalanine or tryptophan. The chain carries TRBV6-2 or TRBV6-3 and TRBJ2-7; D is tentatively TRBD1 or TRBD2 (6 bases each). The CDR3 covers 15 residues. V gave up 7 bases and J gave up 7 bases, with 23 bases separating them. Germline-derived CDR1 and CDR2 are MNHEY and SVGEGT. The CDR3 bases are TGTGCCAGCACCCCCACCCGAGGGGGGCCGCGGGAGCAGTACTTA. Protein sequence: CASTPTRGGPREQYL.

This clonotype has more than one count but fewer than ten. This chain links TRBV6-2 or TRBV6-3 with TRBJ1-5; 8 nucleotides align to TRBD1. Germline CDR1 MNHEY, CDR2 SVGEGT. The CDR3 loop spans 16 amino acids. Unmatched junction bases numbered 6, after V lost 2 bases and J lost 3 bases. The CDR3 sequence: CASSYPRDRNNQPQHF. CDR3 DNA: TGTGCCAGCAGTTACCCCCGGGACAGGAACAATCAGCCCCAGCATTTT.

This clonotype was found once. This may be a read error, as it is one base from a much larger clone. This rearrangement joins TRBV7-4 to TRBJ2-7; no clear D gene. The CDR3 extends over 12 amino acids. Germline V lookup: CDR1 SGHVT, CDR2 SQSDAQ. V lost 3 bases to trimming and J lost 2 bases, with 5 bases between them. CDR3 nucleotide sequence: TGTGCCAGCAGCTTGAAAACCTACGAGCAGTACTTC. Translation: CASSLKTYEQYF.

The chain couples TRBV27 to TRBJ1-6; no clear D gene. Per the germline V gene, CDR1 is MNHEY and CDR2 is SMNVEV (reference sequence). The CDR3 sequence is 14 residues long. Trimming shortened V by 2 bases and J by 0 bases, and 2 bases separated the two germline ends. The CDR3 nucleotides are TGTGCCAGCAGTTTACCCTCCTATAATTCACCCCTCCACTTT. It codes for CASSLPSYNSPLHF.

This clonotype was picked up many times. This chain joins TRBV7-8 and TRBJ2-1, with 8 bases that match TRBD2. The junction had 6 bases not matched to a gene; V was cut back by 1 base and J by 7 bases. Germline CDR1 is SGHVS and CDR2 is FQNEAQ. This CDR3 is built from 15 residues. DNA of the CDR3: TGTGCCAGCAGCTTAGAAACTAGCGGAATGAATGAGCAGTTCTTC. Its translation: CASSLETSGMNEQFF.

The chain employs TRBV7-3 and TRBJ2-7; D call uncertain. V lost 5 bases, J lost 0 bases, and 11 bases lay in between. The CDR3 runs 14 residues. Germline CDR1 SGHTA, CDR2 FQGTGA. CDR3 in amino acids: CASSHSHTSYEQYF. CDR3 nucleotides: TGTGCCAGCAGCCACTCTCACACCTCCTACGAGCAGTACTTC.

This chain connects TRBV7-6 to TRBJ2-3; TRBD1 or TRBD2 may be the D gene (6 bases each). This CDR3 contains 16 residues. The germline V gene has CDR1 SGHVS and CDR2 FNYEAQ. With 1 base removed from V and 2 bases from J, the gap between germline ends came to 13 bases. This CDR3 is CASSLEGGRATDTQYF. The CDR3 DNA sequence: TGTGCCAGCAGCTTAGAGGGGGGCAGGGCCACAGATACGCAGTATTTT.

A few counts support this clonotype. The chain couples TRBV29-1 to TRBJ2-5; D possibly matches TRBD1 or TRBD2 (6 bases each). This CDR3 is 14 amino acids long. The germline gives CDR1 SQVTM, CDR2 ANQGSEA. Trimming took 7 bases from V and 1 from J, leaving 16 bases between them. This chain's CDR3 is CSAWGALGQETQYF. The CDR3 nucleotides read TGCAGCGCCTGGGGGGCTTTAGGCCAAGAGACCCAGTACTTC.

The chain carries TRBV25-1 and TRBJ1-2; 8 nucleotides agree with TRBD1. CDR1 MGHDK and CDR2 SYGVNS come from the germline V gene. The CDR3 contains 13 residues. Trimming cost V 10 bases and J 7 bases; bases outside gene matches: 11. The chain's CDR3 is CATHTGTGAGYTF. The CDR3 bases are TGTGCCACCCACACGGGGACAGGAGCTGGCTACACCTTC.

In regard to this clonotype: A much larger clone lies a single base off, so this may be a read error. V and J are TRBV11-2 and TRBJ2-1, with 10 bases aligning to TRBD1. This CDR3 has 16 amino acids. The germline gives CDR1 SGHAT, CDR2 FQNNGV. CDR3 bases: TGTGCCAGAAGCTCACCCCCCGGGACAGGGGTGAATGAGCAGTTCTTC. The encoded protein is CARSSPPGTGVNEQFF. The variable domain in full, with the rest retrieved from reference TRBV11-2 and TRBJ2-1, is EAGVAQSPRYKIIEKRQSVAFWCNPISGHATLYWYQQILGQGPKLLIQFQNNGVVDDSQLPKDRFSAERLKGVDSTLKIQPAKLEDSAVYLCARSSPPGTGVNEQFFGPGTRLTVL.

This rearrangement joins TRBV20-1 to TRBJ2-7; D is ambiguous. Germline V gene sequence: CDR1 DFQATT, CDR2 SNEGSKA (reference sequence). The ends were cut back, 3 bases at V and 2 bases at J, with 11 bases in the middle. CDR3 size: 13 residues. CDR3 sequence reads: CSASWQATYEQYF. CDR3 coding DNA: TGCAGTGCTAGCTGGCAGGCCACCTACGAGCAGTACTTC.

This clonotype has a count of ten or more. This chain uses TRBV7-2 with TRBJ1-2; weak D call: TRBD1 (6 bases). CDR1 and CDR2 from the germline V gene are SGHTA and FQGNSA. Trimming cost V 11 bases and J 8 bases, with 27 bases left between them. The CDR3 covers 15 residues. This CDR3 reads CARPIATGGAWGYTF. The CDR3 DNA follows: TGTGCCCGCCCTATAGCAACGGGGGGCGCGTGGGGCTACACCTTC.

This chain connects TRBV18 to TRBJ1-3; 8 bases align to TRBD1. This CDR3 is 14 amino acids long. Trimming cost V 6 bases and J 8 bases; bases outside gene matches: 9. Germline V gene lookup returns CDR1 KGHSH and CDR2 LQKENI. CDR3 coding DNA: TGTGCCAGCTCGCCTGACAGGGGCGGGGACACCATATATTTT. Translating it yields CASSPDRGGDTIYF. Filled out from reference TRBV18 and TRBJ1-3, the complete variable domain reads NAGVMQNPRHLVRRRGQEARLRCSPMKGHSHVYWYRQLPEEGLKFMVYLQKENIIDESGMPKERFSAEFPKEGPSILRIQQVVRGDSAAYFCASSPDRGGDTIYFGEGSWLTVV.